A selection of T cell receptor beta chains follows, all from one sample in a study of regulatory T cells. Profiled with immunoSEQ multiplex PCR; TCRdb holds only in-frame clones, not every one. The sample carries 15,000 to 20,000 clones, about 92% recorded once. Sequenced input: CD8+ T cells sorted from blood. The source of these receptors is a person under 30 with CD3G deficiency. Each CDR3 is given with its conserved first and last residue. The D gene is left open where the match is weak. Not all rows give a size; the values are once, few, many and, for expanded clones, a class.

size: -
J: TRBJ2-2
V: TRBV10-3
D: -
CDR3: CAISESRAGELFF
DNA: TGTGCCATCAGTGAGTCCCGGGCCGGGGAGCTGTTTTTT

size: -
J: TRBJ2-7
V: TRBV9
D: -
CDR3: CASSARPLDGYEQYF
DNA: TGTGCCAGCAGCGCGAGACCCTTGGACGGCTACGAGCAGTACTTC

size: -
J: TRBJ2-1
V: TRBV11-2
D: -
CDR3: CASSADPLGYDEQFF
DNA: TGTGCCAGCAGCGCTGACCCCCTGGGGTACGATGAGCAGTTCTTC

size: -
J: TRBJ2-7
V: TRBV6-1
D: -
CDR3: CASSASGQPYEQYF
DNA: TGTGCCAGCAGTGCCTCCGGACAGCCCTACGAGCAGTACTTC

size: -
J: TRBJ2-1
V: TRBV12-5
D: -
CDR3: CASGLGSYNEQFF
DNA: TGTGCTAGTGGTTTGGGCTCCTACAATGAGCAGTTCTTC

size: -
J: TRBJ2-1
V: TRBV19
D: TRBD2
CDR3: CASSLLAGGYNEQFF
DNA: TGTGCCAGTAGTCTACTAGCGGGGGGCTACAATGAGCAGTTCTTC

size: -
J: TRBJ2-1
V: TRBV7-9
D: -
CDR3: CASSFGSQPLNEQFF
DNA: TGTGCCAGCAGCTTCGGCAGCCAGCCCCTCAATGAGCAGTTCTTC

size: once
J: TRBJ2-7
V: TRBV6-1
D: -
CDR3: CASSVRTVTRVF
DNA: TGTGCCAGCAGTGTGAGAACAGTGACCCGTGTCTTC

size: -
J: TRBJ2-6
V: TRBV6-6
D: TRBD2
CDR3: CASSRAGPGANVLTF
DNA: TGTGCCAGCAGTCGAGCGGGACCTGGGGCCAACGTCCTGACTTTC

size: -
J: TRBJ2-5
V: TRBV13
D: TRBD1
CDR3: CASSKGTGGETQYF
DNA: TGTGCCAGCAGTAAAGGGACAGGGGGGGAGACCCAGTACTTC

size: once
J: TRBJ2-7
V: TRBV2
D: TRBD1
CDR3: CASSPGQGSNEQYF
DNA: TGTGCCAGCAGTCCCGGACAGGGGTCGAACGAGCAGTACTTC

size: -
J: TRBJ2-6
V: TRBV11-2
D: TRBD1
CDR3: CASSPGTGAGGANVLTF
DNA: TGTGCCAGCAGCCCCGGGACAGGGGCAGGTGGGGCCAACGTCCTGACTTTC

size: once
J: TRBJ2-7
V: TRBV7-2
D: -
CDR3: CASSLEAGSFYEQYF
DNA: TGTGCCAGCAGCTTAGAGGCGGGGTCCTTCTACGAGCAGTACTTC

size: -
J: TRBJ2-7
V: TRBV6-1
D: -
CDR3: CASTGGGLHEQYF
DNA: TGTGCCAGCACGGGGGGCGGTCTGCACGAGCAGTACTTC

size: few
J: TRBJ1-2
V: TRBV2
D: -
CDR3: CASGPRGYTF
DNA: TGTGCCAGCGGCCCCCGTGGCTACACCTTC